The clone carrying this TCR beta chain was found many times. Amplification of TCR beta CDR3 regions used RNA as the template. Initially, a first-round RT-PCR of the TCR CDR3 employed the HTBI primer set. TCRdb reprocessed the multiplex PCR reads via MiXCR and lists one record per CDR3 protein. Of hundreds of thousands of distinct CDR3 sequences in the sample, around a sixth were seen once. This entry comes from a study of T cells in Graves' hyperthyroidism and ophthalmopathy. Germline CDR1 is SNHLY and CDR2 is FYNNEI. The CDR3 length is 16 residues. Trimming shortened V by 3 bases and J by 2 bases, and 15 bases separated the two germline ends.

This TCR derives from a woman aged 45 to 65 with Graves' hyperthyroidism that later progressed to Graves' ophthalmopathy. V is TRBV2 and J is TRBJ2-3; D is perhaps TRBD1 or TRBD2 (6 bases each). Sequenced sample: blood. The CDR3 is CASSDWGADATDTQYF. CDR3 coding DNA: TGTGCCAGCAGTGATTGGGGGGCCGATGCCACAGATACGCAGTATTTT.